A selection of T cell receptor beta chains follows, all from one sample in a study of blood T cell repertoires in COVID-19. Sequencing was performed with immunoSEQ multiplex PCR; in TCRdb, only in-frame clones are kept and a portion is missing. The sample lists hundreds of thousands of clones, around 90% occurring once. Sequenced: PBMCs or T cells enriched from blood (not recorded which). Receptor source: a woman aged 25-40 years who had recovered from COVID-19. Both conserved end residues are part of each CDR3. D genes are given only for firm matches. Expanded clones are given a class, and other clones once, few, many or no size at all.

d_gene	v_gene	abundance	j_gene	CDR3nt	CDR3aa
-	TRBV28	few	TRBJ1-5	TGTGCCAGCAGCGAGGGGGATCAGCCCCAGCATTTT	CASSEGDQPQHF
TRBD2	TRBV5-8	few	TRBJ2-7	TGTGCCAGCAGCGACCCCCAGCGGGATTACGAGCAGTACTTC	CASSDPQRDYEQYF
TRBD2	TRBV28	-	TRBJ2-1	TGTGCCAGCAGTGGGACTAGCGGGGGGTTGGCTGAGCAGTTCTTC	CASSGTSGGLAEQFF
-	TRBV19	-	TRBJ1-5	TGTGCCAGTAGTATGTCGGGGTTTGGTCAGCCCCAGCATTTT	CASSMSGFGQPQHF
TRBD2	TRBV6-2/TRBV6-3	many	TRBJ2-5	TGTGCCAGCAGTTACTCGACTAGCGGGGATCGAAAGACCCAGTACTTC	CASSYSTSGDRKTQYF
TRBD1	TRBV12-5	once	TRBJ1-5	TGTGCTAGTGGTGCTTGTAGGGGGCTACGGCAGCCCCAGCATTTT	CASGACRGLRQPQHF
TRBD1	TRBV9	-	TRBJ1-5	TGTGCCAGCAGCCCCAGCGCCACGACAGGGTATGAGCCCCAGCATTTT	CASSPSATTGYEPQHF
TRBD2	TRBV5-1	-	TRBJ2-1	TGCGCCAGCAGCTTGAGGACTAGCGGGTGGGGCAATGAGCAGTTCTTC	CASSLRTSGWGNEQFF
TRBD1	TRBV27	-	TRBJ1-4	TGTGCCAGCAGTTTACCGGCCGGGACAGGGGATGGGGGGGAAAAACTGTTTTTT	CASSLPAGTGDGGEKLFF
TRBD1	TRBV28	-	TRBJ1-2	TGTGCCAGCAGTGGGGACAGAAACTATGGCTACACCTTC	CASSGDRNYGYTF
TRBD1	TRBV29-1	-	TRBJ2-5	TGCAGCGCAGACCCCGGGACAGCCCAAGAGACCCAGTACTTC	CSADPGTAQETQYF
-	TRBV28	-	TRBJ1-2	TGTGCCAGCAGTCCCGGGGGGGCGACCCCGAACTATGGCTACACCTTC	CASSPGGATPNYGYTF
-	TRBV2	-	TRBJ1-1	TGTGCCAGCAGTGCCACCAGGGTGAACACTGAAGCTTTCTTT	CASSATRVNTEAFF
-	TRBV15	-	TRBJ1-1	TGTGCCACCAGCAGAGATTTGTTCGGTCCGGGAGGGAACACTGAAGCTTTCTTT	CATSRDLFGPGGNTEAFF
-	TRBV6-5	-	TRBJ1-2	TGTGCCAGCAGCCCCCAGACAGCTTATGGCTACACCTTC	CASSPQTAYGYTF
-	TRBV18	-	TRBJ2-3	TGTGCCACAGCCCCGGGACTCACAGATACGCAGTATTTT	CATAPGLTDTQYF
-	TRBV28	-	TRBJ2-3	TGTGCCAGCAGCCTACTTCTAGCTCCTCAGTTACGTTTGACGCTTTGGATCACAGATACGCAGTATTTT	CASSLLLAPQLRLTLWITDTQYF
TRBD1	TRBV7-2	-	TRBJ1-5	TGTGCCAGCAGCCCTCGGACAGGGTTGAGCAATCAGCCCCAGCATTTT	CASSPRTGLSNQPQHF
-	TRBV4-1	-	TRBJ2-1	TGCGCCAGCAGCCAAGAATACTCACCCTACAATGAGCAGTTCTTC	CASSQEYSPYNEQFF
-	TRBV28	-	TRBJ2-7	TGTGCCAGCAGTTTAGGACTATCCCTGGGCGAGCAGTACTTC	CASSLGLSLGEQYF
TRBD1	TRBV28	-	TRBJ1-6	TGTGCCAGCAGCCCCGGGACAGGGGGGGACCCCCTCCACTTT	CASSPGTGGDPLHF
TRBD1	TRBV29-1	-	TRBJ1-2	TGCAGCGACACCGCCGACAGGGCGGAGGGTGGCTACACCTTC	CSDTADRAEGGYTF
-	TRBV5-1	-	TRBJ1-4	TGCGCCAGCAGCTTGAGGGGTCATAATGAAAAACTGTTTTTT	CASSLRGHNEKLFF
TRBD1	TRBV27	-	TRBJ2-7	TGTGCCAGCAGCACCGTCCGACAGGGACCGACCTACGAGCAGTACTTC	CASSTVRQGPTYEQYF
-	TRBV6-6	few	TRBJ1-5	TGTGCCAGCACTAGACCAGGGAACAATCAGCCCCAGCATTTT	CASTRPGNNQPQHF
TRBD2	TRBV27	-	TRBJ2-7	TGTGCCAGCAGCCGTTTCCCTAGCGGGAACTACGAGCAGTACTTC	CASSRFPSGNYEQYF
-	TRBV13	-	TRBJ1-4	TGTGCCAGCAGCTTGACACTAGCCGCCGCAACTAATGAAAAACTGTTTTTT	CASSLTLAAATNEKLFF
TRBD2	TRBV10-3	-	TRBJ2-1	TGTGCCATCAGAACTAGCGGGAACGACAATGAGCAGTTCTTC	CAIRTSGNDNEQFF
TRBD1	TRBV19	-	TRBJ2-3	TGTGCCAGCAAGACAGGGGGAAGCTATACGCAGTATTTT	CASKTGGSYTQYF
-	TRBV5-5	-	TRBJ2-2	TGTGCCAGCAGCTCTATGAACACCGGGGAGCTGTTTTTT	CASSSMNTGELFF
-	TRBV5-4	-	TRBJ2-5	TGTGCCAGCAGCTGGGGGGACCAAGAGACCCAGTACTTC	CASSWGDQETQYF
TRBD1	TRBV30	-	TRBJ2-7	TGTGCCTGGAGTGTACAGAAGGGGGCGCGGTACGAGCAGTACTTC	CAWSVQKGARYEQYF
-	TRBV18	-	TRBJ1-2	TGTGCCAGCTCACCTCTAGACGGGGAGGGCTACACCTTC	CASSPLDGEGYTF
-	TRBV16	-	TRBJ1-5	TGTGCCAGCAGCCAATCCCACAGTCCTGGGCAGCCCCAGCATTTT	CASSQSHSPGQPQHF
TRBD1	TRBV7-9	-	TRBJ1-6	TGTGCCAGCAGCCCCCCCGTGGGACAGGGCAGCACCCTCCACTTT	CASSPPVGQGSTLHF
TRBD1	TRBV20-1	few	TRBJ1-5	TGCAGTGCTTTTAACGGACAGGGCCAGCATTTT	CSAFNGQGQHF
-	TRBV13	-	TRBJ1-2	TGTGCCAGCAGACGGCTCGGGGGAAGGTATGGCTACACCTTC	CASRRLGGRYGYTF
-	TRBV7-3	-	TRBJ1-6	TGTGCCAGCAGCCCCGGGGGTACAAATTCACCCCTCCACTTT	CASSPGGTNSPLHF
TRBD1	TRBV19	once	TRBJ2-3	TGTGCCAGTACCCATGACAGGGCAGGGGCTACAGATACGCAGTATTTT	CASTHDRAGATDTQYF
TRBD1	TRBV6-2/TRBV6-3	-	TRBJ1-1	TGTGCCAGCAGTTCCCGGGACAGGGCATGGAACACTGAAGCTTTCTTT	CASSSRDRAWNTEAFF
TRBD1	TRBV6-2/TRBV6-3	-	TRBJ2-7	TGTGCCAGCAGTTATACCGGGACAGGGTTGCCCGAGCAGTACTTC	CASSYTGTGLPEQYF
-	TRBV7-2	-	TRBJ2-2	TGTGCCAGCAGCTTAGAGCCGGGTAGGGGGGAGCTGTTTTTT	CASSLEPGRGELFF
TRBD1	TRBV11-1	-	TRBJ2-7	TGTGCCAGCAGCTTAGCGCGACAGGGGGCCTACGAGCAGTACTTC	CASSLARQGAYEQYF